This TCR beta chain comes out of a study of OX40 agonist ivuxolimab in advanced cancers. The CDR3 has 11 amino acids. V dropped 6 bases and J dropped 7 bases, with 7 bases sitting between them. The germline V gene has CDR1 MNHEY and CDR2 SMNVEV (reference sequence). Sequencing used immunoSEQ multiplex PCR; TCRdb keeps in-frame clones, though not all of them. This sample carries 60,000 to 100,000 clones, around 94% of them seen once, and the ten largest clones take about a fifth. Blood sampling took place at baseline, cycle 4 day 1, and cycle 7 day 1. On this clone itself: Antigen unknown.

The study, taken as a whole, reports: More expanded clones were seen, on average, in CD8+ T cells than in CD4+. Also present in some nonresponders was a low level of normalized T-cell clonal expansion.

This rearrangement joins TRBV27 to TRBJ2-1, with D uncertain. The sequence was obtained from an adult with an advanced solid tumor such as melanoma, head and neck, liver or kidney cancer. The sample here was CD4+ or CD8+ T cells sorted from blood, taken in a trial of the OX40 agonist ivuxolimab. The CDR3 region is CASSYGNEQFF. In DNA form, the CDR3 reads TGTGCCAGCAGCTATGGGAATGAGCAGTTCTTC.